What follows is one T cell receptor (beta chain) and its context. These data belong to a study of blood T cell repertoires in COVID-19. Study overall: Sites across the United States, Italy and Spain contributed samples from acute and convalescent COVID-19. T cells, B-cell-depleted T cells, or PBMCs provided the cDNA or gDNA that served as material.

The ends were cut back, 6 bases at V and 6 bases at J, with 17 bases in the middle. The CDR3 spans 14 residues. Per germline, CDR1 ENHRY and CDR2 SYGVKD. In the study's own analysis: Nucleated cell counts were estimated from reference gene primer amplification. Measured with immunoSEQ multiplex PCR; TCRdb has only the in-frame clones, and not every one. V and J calls and clone size are copied from that table; D and trimming were computed from the DNA. This sample has some 99,000 clones, with 84% found just once. The sequencing sample was made of peripheral blood. This receptor was identified in a woman older than 75 with active or convalescent COVID-19. V gene TRBV10-3 combines with J gene TRBJ1-1; D perhaps matches TRBD1 (6 bases). Here the CDR3 DNA reads TGTGCCATCAGCCCTGGGGGCCGGGCGGCTGAAGCTTTCTTT. It specifies CAISPGGRAAEAFF.